Below, 18 T cell receptor beta chains from the same sample are listed, as sequenced in a study of blood T cell repertoires in COVID-19. The repertoire was sequenced with immunoSEQ multiplex PCR; TCRdb's copy has only in-frame clones and lacks some. Altogether 130,000 to 150,000 clones are present, about 84% being singletons, with the ten largest covering approximately 5.8%. The sequenced sample consisted of peripheral blood. Receptors originate from a human donor in a cohort sampled during active COVID-19.

This chain connects TRBV6-1 to TRBJ2-1; the match to TRBD1 covers 8 bases. Germline CDR1 is MNHNS and CDR2 is SASEGT. J gave up 13 bases and V 3 bases, and 8 bases lay outside the gene matches. The CDR3 covers 13 residues. Here the CDR3 reads CASSEGQANYQFF. Here the CDR3 DNA reads TGTGCCAGCAGTGAGGGACAGGCGAACTATCAGTTCTTC.

The chain is built from TRBV6-5 and TRBJ2-3; a weak D match, TRBD2 (7 bases). Germline loops: CDR1 MNHEY, CDR2 SVGAGI. The CDR3 loop spans 16 amino acids. V lost 0 bases and J lost 6, with 16 bases in between. The CDR3 DNA reads TGTGCCAGCAGTTACTCGGGCGGGGGCTTACGGGATACGCAGTATTTT. The encoded protein is CASSYSGGGLRDTQYF.

The V call is TRBV4-1, the J call TRBJ2-6; 13 bases align to TRBD2. Germline trimming cut 1 base from V and 0 bases from J; bases unmatched to any gene: 6. Germline V lookup: CDR1 MGHRA, CDR2 YSYEKL. The CDR3 extends over 20 amino acids. The CDR3 DNA follows: TGCGCCAGCAGCCAAGTCCCGGGACTAGCGGGGAGCTCTGGGGCCAACGTCCTGACTTTC. Translation gives CASSQVPGLAGSSGANVLTF.

This rearrangement joins TRBV7-3 to TRBJ2-3; 8 nucleotides align to TRBD2. Losses at the gene ends were 5 bases for V and 4 bases for J; bases not matched to a gene: 8. CDR1 is SGHTA, CDR2 FQGTGA, per germline. The CDR3 contains 15 residues. The CDR3 DNA reads TGTGCCAGCAGCCAATCCGGGGGGGCCTCAGATACGCAGTATTTT. Protein product: CASSQSGGASDTQYF.

This chain connects TRBV6-2 or TRBV6-3 to TRBJ1-1; 8 bases are a match to TRBD1. J lost 10 bases, V lost 2 bases, and 6 bases had no gene match. Germline V lookup: CDR1 MNHEY, CDR2 SVGEGT. The CDR3 extends over 13 amino acids. The CDR3 sequence is CASSYAGTGVAFF. The CDR3 bases are TGTGCCAGCAGTTACGCGGGGACAGGTGTAGCTTTCTTT.

CDR3 DNA sequence: TGTGCCAGCAGCCTGGGCGGGGGGGCGACAGATACGCAGTATTTT. This gives the protein CASSLGGGATDTQYF. The chain employs TRBV14 and TRBJ2-3, with 9 nucleotides matching TRBD2. Trimming removed 4 bases from V and 3 bases from J; junction bases left unmatched: 5. Germline CDR1 reads SGHDN; CDR2 reads FVKESK. The CDR3 runs to 15 residues.

The CDR3 DNA reads TGTGCCAGCAGCCAAACCACGGGGGGGGACCAAGAGACCCAGTACTTC. This gives the protein CASSQTTGGDQETQYF. The V gene is TRBV3-1 (or the pseudogene TRBV3-2), the J gene TRBJ2-5; 8 positions agree with TRBD2. There are 16 residues in the CDR3. Trimming took 2 bases from V and 0 from J; bases not matched to a gene: 5. Germline loops: CDR1 LGHDT, CDR2 YNNKEL (reference sequence).

The chain links TRBV3-1 (or the pseudogene TRBV3-2) to TRBJ1-2; 8 bases are shared with TRBD1. This CDR3 is 14 amino acids long. With V trimmed by 6 bases and J by 7 bases, 10 bases remained unmatched. The germline CDR1 and CDR2 sequences are LGHDT and YNNKEL (reference sequence). CDR3 protein: CASSHAGTGSGYTF. The DNA for the CDR3 is TGTGCCAGCAGTCACGCCGGGACAGGTTCTGGCTACACCTTC.

This chain joins TRBV12-3 or TRBV12-4 and TRBJ1-2; tentatively, D is TRBD1 (6 bases). Trimming removed 4 bases at V and 4 bases at J, with 10 bases between. This CDR3 comprises 13 residues. CDR3 loop: CASSSDRTYGYTF. CDR3 nucleotides: TGTGCCAGCAGTTCCGACAGGACCTATGGCTACACCTTC.

This chain uses TRBV9 with TRBJ1-3; D ambiguous. Trimming removed 3 bases at V and 0 bases at J, with 7 bases between. The CDR3 runs to 14 residues. Germline-derived CDR1 and CDR2 are SGDLS and YYNGEE. As DNA, the CDR3 is TGTGCCAGCAGCGCCCAGTCCTCTGGAAACACCATATATTTT. It is translated as CASSAQSSGNTIYF. Complete variable domain (other parts from reference TRBV9 and TRBJ1-3): DSGVTQTPKHLITATGQRVTLRCSPRSGDLSVYWYQQSLDQGLQFLIQYYNGEERAKGNILERFSAQQFPDLHSELNLSSLELGDSALYFCASSAQSSGNTIYFGEGSWLTVV.

The V and J genes are TRBV10-3 and TRBJ2-3, with 8 bases lining up with TRBD2. Germline assignment: CDR1 ENHRY and CDR2 SYGVKD. The V and J ends lost 7 bases and 4 bases, in that order; junction bases with no gene match: 4. The CDR3 is made up of 13 amino acids. The CDR3 is CAINRGGSDTQYF. CDR3 nucleotide sequence: TGTGCCATCAACCGGGGGGGTTCAGATACGCAGTATTTT.

As DNA, the CDR3 is TGTGCCAGCAGCTTCACCCGGGGTAAGGGAAATCAGCCCCAGCATTTT. Its translation: CASSFTRGKGNQPQHF. The chain combines TRBV28 with TRBJ1-5; unclear D gene. V dropped 6 bases and J dropped 4 bases, with 19 bases sitting between them. Germline values: CDR1 MDHEN, CDR2 SYDVKM. The CDR3 covers 16 residues.

V gene TRBV2 combines with J gene TRBJ1-1; 8 bases map to TRBD1. CDR1 SNHLY and CDR2 FYNNEI come from the germline V gene. This CDR3 spans 15 amino acids. V was clipped by 6 bases and J by 4 bases; unmatched bases: 10. Here the CDR3 DNA reads TGTGCCAGCAGAGAGGACAGGGCAGGTGTCACTGAAGCTTTCTTT. It encodes CASREDRAGVTEAFF.

This chain links TRBV6-5 with TRBJ2-7, with TRBD1 matching over 7 bases. J was trimmed by 5 bases and V by 2 bases; bases with no gene match: 6. The length of the CDR3 is 14 residues. Germline V CDR1 and CDR2: MNHEY, SVGAGI. This CDR3 reads CASSYRGHENEQYF. The CDR3 DNA reads TGTGCCAGCAGTTACAGGGGGCACGAAAACGAGCAGTACTTC.

The V call is TRBV12-3 or TRBV12-4, the J call TRBJ1-2; D possibly corresponds to TRBD1 (5 bases). The ends were cut back, 8 bases at V and 1 base at J, with 11 bases in the middle. The CDR3 length is 13 residues. For the CDR3, the DNA is TGTGCCAGCGGGGGGTCCTTTAACTATGGCTACACCTTC. Protein product: CASGGSFNYGYTF.

The CDR3: CSALPLAGGRNIQYF. The CDR3, as DNA: TGCAGCGCCCTCCCACTAGCGGGGGGCAGGAACATTCAGTACTTC. The genes are TRBV29-1 and TRBJ2-4; 12 nucleotides match TRBD2. The CDR3 length is 15 residues. With V trimmed by 7 bases and J by 7 bases, 11 bases remained unmatched. Germline V gives CDR1 SQVTM, CDR2 ANQGSEA.

This chain links TRBV6-1 with TRBJ1-2, with D perhaps TRBD1 (5 bases). Trimming removed 2 bases at V and 8 bases at J, with 9 bases between. This CDR3 region has 12 residues. Germline-derived CDR1 and CDR2 are MNHNS and SASEGT. CDR3 in DNA: TGTGCCAGCAGTGAAATGGGGGGAGGCTACACCTTC. Its protein product is CASSEMGGGYTF.

This rearrangement joins TRBV7-6 to TRBJ1-1, with D possibly matching TRBD1 (6 bases). CDR1 and CDR2 (germline): SGHVS, FNYEAQ. The CDR3 is 15 amino acids. V lost 2 bases and J lost 4, with 14 bases in between. The CDR3 DNA is TGTGCCAGCAGCTTACCAGGGGCCATACTCACTGAAGCTTTCTTT. Its protein is CASSLPGAILTEAFF.